This T cell receptor (beta chain) was profiled in a study of blood T cell repertoires in COVID-19. On the study more broadly: Sample material is recorded as cDNA or gDNA derived from T cells, B-cell-depleted T cells, or PBMCs.

Authors' methods: Estimated nucleated cell counts came from reference gene primer amplification. Assay: immunoSEQ multiplex PCR; the TCRdb copy retains only in-frame clones and omits some. V, J and clone size reflect that table, while D and trimming were determined from the DNA. Here the sample spans 120,000 or so clones, around four fifths being singletons. The V gene end was trimmed by 5 bases and the J gene end by 0 bases; junction bases not matched to a gene: 0. This CDR3 spans 14 amino acids. Per the germline V gene, CDR1 is MNHEY and CDR2 is SMNVEV (reference sequence). The clonotype comes from a man aged 55 to 70 with acute or convalescent COVID-19. The sequenced sample was peripheral blood. The chain employs TRBV27 and TRBJ2-1; 8 bases line up with TRBD2. As DNA, the CDR3 is TGTGCCAGCAGTGCGGGAGGCTCCTACAATGAGCAGTTCTTC. It yields the protein CASSAGGSYNEQFF.